These T cell receptor beta chains were read from a single sample in a study of T cells in Graves' hyperthyroidism and ophthalmopathy. TCRdb redid the calling of the multiplex PCR reads with MiXCR, one entry per CDR3 protein. The sample records hundreds of thousands of distinct CDR3 sequences, approximately 14% being singletons. The material sequenced was blood. These receptors were obtained from a woman aged 18-35 years with Graves' hyperthyroidism. The CDR3 runs from the conserved cysteine through the conserved F or W. A D gene is named only where the DNA matches it firmly. Size values are once, few and many counts, or a class for expanded clones, and some rows have none.

CDR3	DNA	length	size	J	V	D
CSASELTNTEAFF	TGCAGCGCCTCCGAACTGACAAACACTGAAGCTTTCTTT	13	many	TRBJ1-1	TRBV29-1	.
CASSLEGLGGYDEQFF	TGTGCCAGCAGCTTGGAGGGACTAGGTGGGTACGATGAGCAGTTCTTC	16	few	TRBJ2-1	TRBV5-6	TRBD2
CATSDFMGAGYNEQFF	TGTGCCACCAGTGATTTTATGGGGGCTGGGTACAATGAGCAGTTCTTC	16	.	TRBJ2-1	TRBV24-1	.
CSGISAGGLNNEQFF	TGCAGCGGGATTTCAGCGGGAGGGTTGAACAATGAGCAGTTCTTC	15	many	TRBJ2-1	TRBV29-1	TRBD2
CASSQGPRQVYEQYF	TGTGCCAGCAGCCAAGGCCCGAGACAGGTCTACGAGCAGTACTTC	15	many	TRBJ2-7	TRBV3-1	.
CASSPVTGTADTQYF	TGTGCCAGCTCACCCGTCACCGGGACAGCAGATACGCAGTATTTT	15	.	TRBJ2-3	TRBV18	TRBD1
CASSQDSQISGNTIYF	TGTGCCAGCAGCCAAGATAGTCAGATCTCTGGAAACACCATATATTTT	16	.	TRBJ1-3	TRBV4-2	.
CASSLSRGTSGASSYNEQFF	TGTGCCAGCAGTCTTTCCCGCGGGACTAGCGGGGCGAGCTCCTACAATGAGCAGTTCTTC	20	many	TRBJ2-1	TRBV6-2/TRBV6-3	TRBD2
CASKGPSIISGANVLTF	TGTGCCAGCAAGGGGCCGTCAATCATCTCTGGGGCCAACGTCCTGACTTTC	17	few	TRBJ2-6	TRBV27	.
CASRSLGTEAFF	TGTGCCAGCAGGTCCCTTGGGACTGAAGCTTTCTTT	12	many	TRBJ1-1	TRBV12-3/TRBV12-4	.
CASSKGKGNTGELFF	TGCGCCAGCAGTAAGGGGAAGGGAAACACCGGGGAGCTGTTTTTT	15	.	TRBJ2-2	TRBV10-1	.
CASTKTGSNTEAFF	TGTGCCAGCACCAAGACAGGGTCGAACACTGAAGCTTTCTTT	14	many	TRBJ1-1	TRBV6-2/TRBV6-3	TRBD1
CASSSGGFSEQYF	TGTGCCAGCAGTTCGGGGGGGTTTAGCGAGCAGTACTTC	13	many	TRBJ2-7	TRBV28	TRBD2
CASSITTTSGNTIYF	TGTGCCAGTAGTATAACTACGACTTCTGGAAACACCATATATTTT	15	.	TRBJ1-3	TRBV19	.
CASSQGGTGKGHEQFF	TGCGCCAGCAGCCAAGGAGGTACAGGGAAAGGCCATGAGCAGTTCTTC	16	.	TRBJ2-1	TRBV4-1	.
CASSGGVGYTF	TGTGCCAGCAGTGGGGGAGTAGGCTACACCTTC	11	many	TRBJ1-2	TRBV28	.
CASSLTEQETQYF	TGTGCCAGCAGTTTGACAGAACAAGAGACCCAGTACTTC	13	many	TRBJ2-5	TRBV12-3/TRBV12-4	.
CSVRNRVSTEAFF	TGCAGCGTTCGGAACAGGGTGAGCACTGAAGCTTTCTTT	13	few	TRBJ1-1	TRBV29-1	.
CASTRRGTTYSEQFF	TGTGCCAGCACCCGGCGGGGGACCACATATAGTGAGCAGTTCTTC	15	many	TRBJ2-1	TRBV7-2	TRBD2
CASSSLGGDGNTICF	TGTGCCAGCAGTTCCTTGGGGGGTGATGGAAACACCATATGTTTT	15	.	TRBJ1-3	TRBV27	.
CSARDRRRGPYEQYF	TGCAGTGCTAGAGATAGGCGGCGGGGCCCCTACGAGCAGTACTTC	15	many	TRBJ2-7	TRBV20-1	.
CSVLWGVETQYF	TGCAGCGTCCTATGGGGGGTCGAGACCCAGTACTTC	12	many	TRBJ2-5	TRBV29-1	.
CATSPGEGPETQYF	TGTGCCACCAGCCCGGGGGAGGGCCCGGAGACCCAGTACTTC	14	many	TRBJ2-5	TRBV28	TRBD2
CARSTGGMGTEAFF	TGTGCCAGATCGACAGGGGGAATGGGGACTGAAGCTTTCTTT	14	.	TRBJ1-1	TRBV2	TRBD1
CASSTPGLAGKETQYF	TGTGCCAGCAGCACCCCGGGACTAGCGGGGAAAGAGACCCAGTACTTC	16	.	TRBJ2-5	TRBV9	TRBD2
CASSSAGAAYGYTF	TGTGCCAGCAGCTCGGCCGGGGCGGCCTATGGCTACACCTTC	14	many	TRBJ1-2	TRBV7-2	.
CASSSGQGKTPLHF	TGTGCCAGCAGCTCGGGACAGGGGAAGACACCCCTCCACTTT	14	.	TRBJ1-6	TRBV5-4	TRBD1
CASSQTKGRSSEQFF	TGTGCCAGCAGCCAAACCAAGGGCCGCTCGAGCGAGCAGTTCTTC	15	many	TRBJ2-1	TRBV3-1	.
CASSSYFPGTGDPEQYF	TGTGCCAGCTCATCCTACTTTCCCGGGACAGGGGACCCCGAGCAGTACTTC	17	.	TRBJ2-7	TRBV18	TRBD1
CASSRGGGAADTQYF	TGCGCCAGCAGCAGGGGAGGGGGCGCGGCAGATACGCAGTATTTT	15	few	TRBJ2-3	TRBV5-1	.
CASTRTASTDTQYF	TGTGCCAGCACCCGGACAGCCAGCACAGATACGCAGTATTTT	14	many	TRBJ2-3	TRBV2	.
CSARTPGPRGSGQPQHF	TGCAGTGCTAGAACACCGGGACCGAGGGGTAGTGGTCAGCCCCAGCATTTT	17	few	TRBJ1-5	TRBV20-1	.
CASREGLGFETQYF	TGCGCCAGCAGGGAGGGGCTTGGCTTCGAGACCCAGTACTTC	14	many	TRBJ2-5	TRBV10-2	.
CASSRGTGSSYGYTF	TGTGCCAGCAGCCGGGGGACAGGTTCCTCCTATGGCTACACCTTC	15	.	TRBJ1-2	TRBV27	TRBD1
CSARDGGGAYNSPLHF	TGCAGTGCTAGAGACGGAGGGGGCGCGTATAATTCACCCCTCCACTTT	16	many	TRBJ1-6	TRBV20-1	TRBD1
CASTFEELASRVYNEQFF	TGTGCCAGCACCTTTGAAGAACTAGCTTCCCGTGTCTACAATGAGCAGTTCTTC	18	few	TRBJ2-1	TRBV6-2/TRBV6-3	.
CASSPQRGLYNEQFF	TGTGCCAGCAGCCCTCAGAGGGGGCTCTACAATGAGCAGTTCTTC	15	many	TRBJ2-1	TRBV9	TRBD1
CASSGGGGKETQYF	TGTGCCAGCAGTGGGGGGGGGGGCAAAGAGACCCAGTACTTC	14	.	TRBJ2-5	TRBV2	.
CASSSAGQDDLPSYEQYF	TGCGCCAGCAGCTCTGCGGGACAGGATGACTTGCCTTCCTACGAGCAGTACTTC	18	many	TRBJ2-7	TRBV5-1	TRBD1
CASSFRVGDNSPLHF	TGTGCCAGCAGTTTCAGGGTGGGGGATAATTCACCCCTCCACTTT	15	.	TRBJ1-6	TRBV28	.
CASSQAGGNTEAFF	TGTGCCAGCAGCCAAGCAGGGGGGAACACTGAAGCTTTCTTT	14	.	TRBJ1-1	TRBV4-2	TRBD1
CSARNTPYEQYF	TGCAGTGCTAGAAACACGCCCTACGAGCAGTACTTC	12	many	TRBJ2-7	TRBV20-1	.